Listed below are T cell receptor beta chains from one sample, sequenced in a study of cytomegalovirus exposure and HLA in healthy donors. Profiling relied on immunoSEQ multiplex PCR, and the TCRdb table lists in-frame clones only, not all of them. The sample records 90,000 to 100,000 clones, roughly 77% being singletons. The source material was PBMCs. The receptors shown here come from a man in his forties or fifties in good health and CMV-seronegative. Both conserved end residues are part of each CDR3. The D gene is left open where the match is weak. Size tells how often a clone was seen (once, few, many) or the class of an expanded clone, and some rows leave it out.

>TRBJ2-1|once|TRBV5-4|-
TGTGCCAGCAGCCTGGAAGAGGGCTCCTACAATGAGCAGTTCTTC
CASSLEEGSYNEQFF
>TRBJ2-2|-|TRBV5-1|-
TGCGCCAGCAGCTTGGGGGCAAATAGGAACACCGGGGAGCTGTTTTTT
CASSLGANRNTGELFF
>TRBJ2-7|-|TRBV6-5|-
TGTGCCAGCACCTACGGGCGGGGAAAGGACTACGAGCAGTACTTC
CASTYGRGKDYEQYF
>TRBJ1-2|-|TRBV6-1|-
TGTGCCAGCAGTGAAGATGGGGGGGTGGGCTACACCTTC
CASSEDGGVGYTF
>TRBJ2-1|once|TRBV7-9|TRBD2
TGTGCCAGCAGCAGAACAGGGACTAGGAACTACAATGAGCAGTTCTTC
CASSRTGTRNYNEQFF
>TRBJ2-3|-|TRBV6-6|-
TGTGCCAGCAGTTACGGACAGCCGGGCGCAGATACGCAGTATTTT
CASSYGQPGADTQYF
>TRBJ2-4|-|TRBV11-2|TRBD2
TGTGCCAGCAGCCGACTAGCGGGACGAGTCAAGGACATTCAGTACTTC
CASSRLAGRVKDIQYF
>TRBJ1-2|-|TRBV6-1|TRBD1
TGTGCCAGTGTAACCGGGACAGGGGTTTGTGGCTACACCTTC
CASVTGTGVCGYTF
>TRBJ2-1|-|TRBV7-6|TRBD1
TGTGCCAGCAGAGGGGACAGGGGCTCAACGGAGGGTGAGCAGTTCTTC
CASRGDRGSTEGEQFF
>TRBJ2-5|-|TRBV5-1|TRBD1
TGCGCCAGCATGCTCAGGGACAGGGAGACCCAGTACTTC
CASMLRDRETQYF
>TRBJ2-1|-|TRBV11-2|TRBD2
TGTGCCAGCAGTTGGCGCATACTAGCGGCCACCTACAATGAGCAGTTCTTC
CASSWRILAATYNEQFF
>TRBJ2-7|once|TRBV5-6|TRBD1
TGTGCCAGCAGCCTCGGACAGGGGGCATCCTACGAGCAGTACTTC
CASSLGQGASYEQYF
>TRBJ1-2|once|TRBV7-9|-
TGTGCCAGCAGCTTAGCCCAGGGGAACTATGGCTACACCTTC
CASSLAQGNYGYTF
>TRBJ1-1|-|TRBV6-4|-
TGTGCCAGCAGTGACTTTGGGCAAACAACTGAAGCTTTCTTT
CASSDFGQTTEAFF
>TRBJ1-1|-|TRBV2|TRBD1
TGTGCCAGCACCAAGACAGGGGGGAACACTGAAGCTTTCTTT
CASTKTGGNTEAFF
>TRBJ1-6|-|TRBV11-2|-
TGTGCCAGCAGCTTAGAGGCAGGTGGGCGATATAATTCACCCCTCCACTTT
CASSLEAGGRYNSPLHF
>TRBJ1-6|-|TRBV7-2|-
TGTGCCAGCAGCTTTCAGGGGTCTAATTCACCCCTCCACTTT
CASSFQGSNSPLHF
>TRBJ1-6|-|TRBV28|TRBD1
TGTGCCAGCAGTAACGGACAGGGAGGTTCACCCCTCCACTTT
CASSNGQGGSPLHF
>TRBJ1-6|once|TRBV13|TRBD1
TGTGCCAGCAGAATACGAAATCGGGACAGTTATTCACCCCTCCACTTT
CASRIRNRDSYSPLHF
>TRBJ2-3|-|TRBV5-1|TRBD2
TGCGCCAGCAGCGCTGGACTAGTGGGGTGGGGGGAGACAGATACGCAGTATTTT
CASSAGLVGWGETDTQYF
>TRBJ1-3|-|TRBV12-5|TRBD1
TGTGCTAGTGGTTTGGAGATGCAAAAGACAGGGGGACTCCAAAGGGTCTCTGGAAACACCATATATTTT
CASGLEMQKTGGLQRVSGNTIYF
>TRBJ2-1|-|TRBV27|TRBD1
TGTGCCAGCAGTCTAAATGGGAACAGGGGGCGTTACAATGAGCAGTTCTTC
CASSLNGNRGRYNEQFF
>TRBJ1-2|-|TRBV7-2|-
TGTGCCAGCAGCTTACCAGACTACTATGGCTACACCTTC
CASSLPDYYGYTF
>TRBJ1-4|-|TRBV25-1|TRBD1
TGTGCCAGCAGGGGCGACAGGGGGTGGCGTGAAAAACTGTTTTTT
CASRGDRGWREKLFF
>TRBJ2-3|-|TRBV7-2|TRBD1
TGTGCCAGCAGCTTAATCAGGGGGCTGTTGACAGATACGCAGTATTTT
CASSLIRGLLTDTQYF
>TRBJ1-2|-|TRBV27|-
TGTGCCAGCAGTTTATCGTTCCGGGGTCGTGGCTACACCTTC
CASSLSFRGRGYTF
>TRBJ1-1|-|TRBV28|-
TGTGCCAGCAGTTTAAGGGGGTACACTGAAGCTTTCTTT
CASSLRGYTEAFF
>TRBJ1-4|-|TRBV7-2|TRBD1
TGTGCCAGCAGCAACCCGACAGGGGGCGCGTATGAAAAACTGTTTTTT
CASSNPTGGAYEKLFF
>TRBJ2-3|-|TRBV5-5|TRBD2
TGTGCCAGCAGCTGGGCTAGCGGGGCGAGCACAGATACGCAGTATTTT
CASSWASGASTDTQYF
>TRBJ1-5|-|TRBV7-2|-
TGTGCCAGCAGCTTACGGGTCCCTAACAGGGCGCAGCCCCAGCATTTT
CASSLRVPNRAQPQHF
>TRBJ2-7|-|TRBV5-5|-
TGTGCCAGCAGCTTGGTTTTGGGGAGAGGACCCTACGAGCAGTACTTC
CASSLVLGRGPYEQYF
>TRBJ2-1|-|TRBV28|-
TGTGCCAGCAGACTTGGCGGGCAATCCTACAATGAGCAGTTCTTC
CASRLGGQSYNEQFF
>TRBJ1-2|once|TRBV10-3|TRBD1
TGTGCCATCAGTGAGCTCTGGACAGGGGACTATGGCTACACCTTC
CAISELWTGDYGYTF
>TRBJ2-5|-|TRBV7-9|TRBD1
TGTGCCAGCAGCTGGGACGGGACAGGAGTAGAGACCCAGTACTTC
CASSWDGTGVETQYF
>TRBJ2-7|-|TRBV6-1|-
TGTGCCAGCAGGAGGAGCAGCACCTACGAGCAGTACTTC
CASRRSSTYEQYF
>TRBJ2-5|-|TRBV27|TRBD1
TGTGCCAGCAGTGCCGGGACAGGGGCAGGAGAGACCCAGTACTTC
CASSAGTGAGETQYF
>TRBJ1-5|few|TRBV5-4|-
TGTGCCAGCAGCTTGGAAATAAATCAGCCCCAGCATTTT
CASSLEINQPQHF
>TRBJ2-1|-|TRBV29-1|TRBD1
TGCAGCGGGGGACAGGGCGAGCCAAATGAGCAGTTCTTC
CSGGQGEPNEQFF
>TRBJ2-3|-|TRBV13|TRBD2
TGTGCCAGCAGCCGGACTAGCGGAACAGATACGCAGTATTTT
CASSRTSGTDTQYF
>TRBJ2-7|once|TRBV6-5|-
TGTGCCAGCAGTTACTCGTCAGGCACCTACGAGCAGTACTTC
CASSYSSGTYEQYF
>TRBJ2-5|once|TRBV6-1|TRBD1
TGTGCCAGCAGGGACAGGGGTCAAGAGACCCAGTACTTC
CASRDRGQETQYF
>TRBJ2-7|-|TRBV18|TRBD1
TGTGCCAGCTCACAGTTTCCCGGACAGGATTCCTACGAGCAGTACTTC
CASSQFPGQDSYEQYF